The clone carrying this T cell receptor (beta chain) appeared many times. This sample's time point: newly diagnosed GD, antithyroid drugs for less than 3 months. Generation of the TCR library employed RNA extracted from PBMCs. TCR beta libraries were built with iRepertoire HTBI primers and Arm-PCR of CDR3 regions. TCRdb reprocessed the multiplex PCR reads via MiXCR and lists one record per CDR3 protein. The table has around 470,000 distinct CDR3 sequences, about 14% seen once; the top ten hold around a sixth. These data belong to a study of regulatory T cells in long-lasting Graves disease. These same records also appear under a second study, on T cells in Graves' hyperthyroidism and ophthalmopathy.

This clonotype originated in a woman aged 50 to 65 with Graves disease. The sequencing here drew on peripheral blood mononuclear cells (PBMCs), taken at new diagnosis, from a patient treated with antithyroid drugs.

CDR3 in amino acids: CSAREQWSGRNEQFF. The CDR3 DNA reads TGCAGTGCTAGAGAACAGTGGAGCGGGAGGAATGAGCAGTTCTTC. This sequence joins TRBV20-1 and TRBJ2-1, with 9 bases lining up with TRBD2. The trim removed 0 bases at V and 7 bases at J, leaving 7 bases unmatched. CDR3 length: 15 amino acids. CDR1 is DFQATT and CDR2 is SNEGSKA in the germline V gene (reference sequence).